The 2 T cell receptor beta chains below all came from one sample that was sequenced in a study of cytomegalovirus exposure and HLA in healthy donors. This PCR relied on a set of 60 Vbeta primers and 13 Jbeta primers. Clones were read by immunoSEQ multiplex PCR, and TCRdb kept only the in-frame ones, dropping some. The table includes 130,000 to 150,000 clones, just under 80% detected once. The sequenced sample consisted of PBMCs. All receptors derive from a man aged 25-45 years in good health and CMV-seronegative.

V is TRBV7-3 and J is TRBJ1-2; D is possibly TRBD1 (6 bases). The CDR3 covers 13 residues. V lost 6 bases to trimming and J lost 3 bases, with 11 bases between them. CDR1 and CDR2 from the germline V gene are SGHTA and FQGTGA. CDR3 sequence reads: CASRSTGHYGYTF. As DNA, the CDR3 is TGTGCCAGCAGGTCGACAGGACACTATGGCTACACCTTC.

CDR3 DNA sequence: TGTGCCAGCTATGGGTCACAGATTTGGAACACCATATATTTT. It encodes CASYGSQIWNTIYF. V and J are TRBV28 and TRBJ1-3; unclear D gene. The CDR3 spans 14 residues. Per germline, CDR1 MDHEN and CDR2 SYDVKM. Trimming cost V 8 bases and J 7 bases, with 18 bases left between them. Drawing the rest from reference TRBV28 and TRBJ1-3, the complete variable domain is DVKVTQSSRYLVKRTGEKVFLECVQDMDHENMFWYRQDPGLGLRLIYFSYDVKMKEKGDIPEGYSVSREKKERFSLILESASTNQTSMYLCASYGSQIWNTIYFGEGSWLTVV.